This T cell receptor (beta chain) was captured in a study of immune evolution from preneoplasia to lung adenocarcinoma. Overall study: HLA loss of heterozygosity: around 6.5% AIS, 15% MIA, approximately 35% ADC, none AAH. Regarding the study as a whole: Compared with EGFR-mutant or double wild-type lesions, KRAS-mutant nodules were more clonal. Later-stage lesions appeared to have more T cells, more diversity, less clonality.

Premalignant or tumor cells were enriched by macro-dissection after pathologic assessment. In regard to this clone: Its antigen is not identified.

The CDR3 is 14 residues long. CDR1 and CDR2 (germline): SNHLY, FYNNEI. J lost 2 bases, V lost 7 bases, and 4 bases had no gene match. The data were produced by immunoSEQ multiplex PCR, yet TCRdb's version contains in-frame clones alone and is incomplete. The table shows roughly 7,800 clones, with roughly four fifths occurring only once. V usage is TRBV2 and J usage is TRBJ1-3; 8 bases fit TRBD1. Sequencing was performed on FFPE minimally invasive lung adenocarcinoma tissue. This sequence was found in a person aged 65-85 years with lung adenocarcinoma. The CDR3 sequence is CASTQDRAGNTIYF. In nucleotides, the CDR3 is TGTGCCAGCACCCAGGACAGGGCTGGAAACACCATATATTTT.